This entry features one TCR beta chain sequence. Its antigen remains unidentified. This entry belongs to a study of vaccination effects on CD4 cells after COVID-19. Study-wide context: Specimens were obtained from a couple of convalescent patients 16 days and one week prior to vaccination.

Sequencing followed a ViraFEST assay step that expanded antigen-specific CD4+ T cells with viral peptide pools. CD4+ T cells were isolated after 10 days of culture. SARS-CoV-2 infected the person between March and December 2020, as confirmed by PCR. Fresh IL-2-containing medium replaced half the medium on days 3 and 7. Deletions cut 7 bases from V and 1 base from J, with 4 bases between. Germline-derived CDR1 and CDR2 are SQVTM and ANQGSEA. The CDR3 loop spans 10 amino acids. Libraries were prepared by immunoSEQ multiplex PCR; TCRdb keeps only in-frame clonotypes and omits some of them. The data hold more than 20,000 clones, with approximately 80% observed a single time.

The chain employs TRBV29-1 and TRBJ1-1; no clear D. This TCR was sampled from a human donor who had a prior SARS-CoV-2 infection. The sequenced sample was CD4+ T cells from PBMCs cultured with HCoV-NL63 spike peptides, obtained before COVID-19 vaccination. CDR3 protein: CSGQNTEAFF. The CDR3 DNA sequence: TGCAGCGGACAGAACACTGAAGCTTTCTTT.